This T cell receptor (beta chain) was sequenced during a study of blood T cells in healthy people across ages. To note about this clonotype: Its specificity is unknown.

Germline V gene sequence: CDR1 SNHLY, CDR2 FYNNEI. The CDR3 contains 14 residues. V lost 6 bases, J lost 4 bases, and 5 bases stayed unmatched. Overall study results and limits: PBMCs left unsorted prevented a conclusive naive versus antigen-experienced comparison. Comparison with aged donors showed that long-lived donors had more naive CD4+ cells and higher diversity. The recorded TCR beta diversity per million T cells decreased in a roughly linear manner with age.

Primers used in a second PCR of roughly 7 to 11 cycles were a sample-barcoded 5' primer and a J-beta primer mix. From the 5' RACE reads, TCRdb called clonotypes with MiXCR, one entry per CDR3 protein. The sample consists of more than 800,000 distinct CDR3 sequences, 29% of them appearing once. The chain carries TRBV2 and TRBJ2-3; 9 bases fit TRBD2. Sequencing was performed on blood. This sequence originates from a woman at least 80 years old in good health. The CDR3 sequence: CASRGGGAPDTQYF. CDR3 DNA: TGTGCCAGCAGGGGCGGGGGGGCGCCAGATACGCAGTATTTT. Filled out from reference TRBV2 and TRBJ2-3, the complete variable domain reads EPEVTQTPSHQVTQMGQEVILRCVPISNHLYFYWYRQILGQKVEFLVSFYNNEISEKSEIFDDQFSVERPDGSNFTLKIRSTKLEDSAMYFCASRGGGAPDTQYFGPGTRLTVL.